These 15 T cell receptor beta chains came from one sample sequenced in a study of blood T cell repertoires in COVID-19. Sequenced by immunoSEQ multiplex PCR; TCRdb stores in-frame clones only, minus some. The sample lists 200,000 or so clones, about nine tenths seen once, with 3.5% to 5% in the top ten. Sequences were obtained from peripheral blood. These receptors originate from a man aged 50 to 60 with acute or convalescent COVID-19.

The genes are TRBV6-1 and TRBJ1-2, with 7 bases aligning to TRBD1. J lost 1 base, V lost 3 bases, and 5 bases had no gene match. The length of the CDR3 is 15 residues. In germline, CDR1 is MNHNS, CDR2 SASEGT. This CDR3 is CASSDRQGGNYGYTF. The CDR3 region has the DNA TGTGCCAGCAGTGATAGACAGGGAGGTAACTATGGCTACACCTTC.

V is TRBV6-5 and J is TRBJ1-5; no clear D. Germline V lookup: CDR1 MNHEY, CDR2 SVGAGI. V lost 0 bases to trimming and J lost 1 base, with 7 bases between them. This CDR3 spans 15 amino acids. The CDR3 sequence: CASSYSGSSNQPQHF. For the CDR3, the DNA is TGTGCCAGCAGTTACTCGGGCAGCAGCAATCAGCCCCAGCATTTT.

The chain recombines TRBV9 with TRBJ1-2, with 7 bases matching TRBD1. This CDR3 comprises 17 residues. Germline CDR1 is SGDLS and CDR2 is YYNGEE. The V and J ends lost 0 bases and 2 bases, in that order; junction bases with no gene match: 10. The CDR3 bases are TGTGCCAGCAGCGTAGACCCCCTCCTACAGGGGAACTATGGCTACACCTTC. It yields the protein CASSVDPLLQGNYGYTF.

This CDR3 is CASSPRLLFTDTQYF. As DNA, the CDR3 is TGTGCCAGCAGTCCCCGGTTGTTATTCACAGATACGCAGTATTTT. The chain joins TRBV6-5 to TRBJ2-3; D unresolved. The CDR3 length is 15 residues. Looked up from germline, CDR1 is MNHEY and CDR2 is SVGAGI. V shed 5 bases and J shed 2 bases, with 14 bases lying between them.

The chain is built from TRBV18 and TRBJ2-7, with 7 bases matching TRBD1. Germline V gene data show CDR1 as KGHSH and CDR2 as LQKENI. The J segment lost 2 bases and the V segment lost 0 bases, leaving 4 bases of the junction unmatched. The CDR3 runs to 15 residues. The DNA for the CDR3 is TGTGCCAGCTCACCACCGCCGGGGACAGCCTACGAGCAGTACTTC. It encodes CASSPPPGTAYEQYF.

The chain recombines TRBV7-9 with TRBJ1-5; possible D gene TRBD1, 6 bases. The germline gives CDR1 SEHNR, CDR2 FQNEAQ (reference sequence). The CDR3 sequence is 15 residues long. V lost 2 bases and J 2 bases, leaving 10 bases between the germline ends. The CDR3 loop is CASSLLGAGNQPQHF. In nucleotides, the CDR3 is TGTGCCAGCAGCTTATTGGGGGCTGGCAATCAGCCCCAGCATTTT.

This clone showed up just a few times. The chain combines TRBV5-6 with TRBJ1-6, with 8 bases lining up with TRBD1. CDR1 is SGHDT and CDR2 is YYEEEE in the germline V gene. The V gene end was trimmed by 4 bases and the J gene end by 2 bases; junction bases not matched to a gene: 5. The CDR3 has 16 amino acids. The CDR3 region has the DNA TGTGCCAGCAGCCCTGGACAGGGCACCTATAATTCACCCCTCCACTTT. As protein: CASSPGQGTYNSPLHF.

The chain recombines TRBV19 with TRBJ1-5, with TRBD1 identical over 7 bases. The CDR3 has 15 amino acids. J gave up 2 bases and V 4 bases, and 5 bases lay outside the gene matches. Germline CDR1 and CDR2: LNHDA and SQIVND (reference sequence). The CDR3 nucleotides read TGTGCCAGTAGTAGGAGGGGGCTCGGCAATCAGCCCCAGCATTTT. Protein sequence: CASSRRGLGNQPQHF. Drawing the rest from reference TRBV19 and TRBJ1-5, the complete variable domain is DGGITQSPKYLFRKEGQNVTLSCEQNLNHDAMYWYRQDPGQGLRLIYYSQIVNDFQKGDIAEGYSVSREKKESFPLTVTSAQKNPTAFYLCASSRRGLGNQPQHFGDGTRLSIL.

The chain links TRBV6-5 to TRBJ2-1, with 14 bases lining up with TRBD2. CDR1 is MNHEY and CDR2 is SVGAGI in the germline V gene. Trimming cost V 6 bases and J 9 bases; bases outside gene matches: 7. This CDR3 is built from 15 residues. The CDR3 sequence: CASSRRLAGGGEQFF. In DNA, the CDR3 is TGTGCCAGCAGCCGCCGACTAGCGGGGGGGGGTGAGCAGTTCTTC.

The genes are TRBV6-6 and TRBJ1-6; 8 nucleotides match TRBD1. V lost 5 bases, J lost 1 base, and 7 bases stayed unmatched. CDR1 MNHNY and CDR2 SVGAGI come from the germline V gene (reference sequence). There are 17 residues in the CDR3. In nucleotides, the CDR3 is TGTGCCAGCAGTCTGGCAGGGGGCAATTCCTATAATTCACCCCTCCACTTT. It specifies CASSLAGGNSYNSPLHF.

This chain joins TRBV6-5 and TRBJ1-2; possible D gene TRBD1, 5 bases. The length of the CDR3 is 12 residues. V was trimmed by 5 bases and J by 8 bases, leaving 12 bases between them. Germline V gene data show CDR1 as MNHEY and CDR2 as SVGAGI. Written as DNA, the CDR3 is TGTGCCAGCAGTCCCCGGGGGTGGGGCTACACCTTC. Translation gives CASSPRGWGYTF.

The rearrangement uses TRBV19 and TRBJ1-5; 8 nucleotides match TRBD1. After removal of 6 bases from V and 6 bases from J, the junction contained 4 bases not matched to a gene. In germline, CDR1 is LNHDA, CDR2 SQIVND (reference sequence). The CDR3 totals 13 residues. CDR3 coding DNA: TGTGCCAGTAGGGACAGGGATGGTCAGCCCCAGCATTTT. Amino acid sequence: CASRDRDGQPQHF. Drawing the rest from reference TRBV19 and TRBJ1-5, the complete variable domain is DGGITQSPKYLFRKEGQNVTLSCEQNLNHDAMYWYRQDPGQGLRLIYYSQIVNDFQKGDIAEGYSVSREKKESFPLTVTSAQKNPTAFYLCASRDRDGQPQHFGDGTRLSIL.

V is TRBV13 and J is TRBJ2-5, with D possibly being TRBD1 (6 bases). Per germline, CDR1 PRHDT and CDR2 FYEKMQ (reference sequence). The CDR3 is 14 residues long. V was shortened by 5 bases and J by 0 bases, with 10 bases between the two germline ends. The CDR3 sequence is CASSLRTDQETQYF. DNA of the CDR3: TGTGCCAGCAGCCTCAGGACAGACCAAGAGACCCAGTACTTC. Together with reference TRBV13 and TRBJ2-5, the CDR3 gives the full variable domain: AAGVIQSPRHLIKEKRETATLKCYPIPRHDTVYWYQQGPGQDPQFLISFYEKMQSDKGSIPDRFSAQQFSDYHSELNMSSLELGDSALYFCASSLRTDQETQYFGPGTRLLVL.

V gene TRBV10-3 combines with J gene TRBJ2-3, with 9 bases fitting TRBD2. CDR3 length equals 15 residues. V lost 0 bases and J lost 5; bases outside the gene matches: 3. Germline V gene data show CDR1 as ENHRY and CDR2 as SYGVKD. The CDR3 here is CAISESGLAKDTQYF. The CDR3 DNA is TGTGCCATCAGTGAGTCGGGACTAGCTAAAGATACGCAGTATTTT.

This rearrangement joins TRBV11-1 to TRBJ2-5; 7 bases are a match to TRBD1. The V segment lost 5 bases and the J segment 5 bases; nucleotides outside the gene matches: 5. The CDR3 extends over 13 amino acids. From germline, CDR1 is SGHAT and CDR2 FQDESV (reference sequence). CDR3 sequence (DNA): TGTGCCAGCAGCCCCGACAGGGTCGAGACCCAGTACTTC. Translation gives CASSPDRVETQYF.